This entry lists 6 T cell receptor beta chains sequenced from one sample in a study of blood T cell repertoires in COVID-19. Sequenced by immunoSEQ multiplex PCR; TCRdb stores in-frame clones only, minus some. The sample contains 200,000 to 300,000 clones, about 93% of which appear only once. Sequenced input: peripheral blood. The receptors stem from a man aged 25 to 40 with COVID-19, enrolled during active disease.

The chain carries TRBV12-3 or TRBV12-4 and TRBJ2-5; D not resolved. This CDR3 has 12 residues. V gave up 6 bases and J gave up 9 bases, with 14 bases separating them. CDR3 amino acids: CASSMTARAQYF. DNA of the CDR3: TGTGCCAGCAGCATGACGGCCCGGGCCCAGTACTTC.

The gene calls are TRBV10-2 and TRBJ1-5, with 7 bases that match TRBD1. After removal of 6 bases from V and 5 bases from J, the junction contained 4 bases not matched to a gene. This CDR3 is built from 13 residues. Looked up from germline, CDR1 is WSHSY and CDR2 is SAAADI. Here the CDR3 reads CASRGQLYQPQHF. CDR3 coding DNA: TGCGCCAGCAGGGGACAGTTGTATCAGCCCCAGCATTTT.

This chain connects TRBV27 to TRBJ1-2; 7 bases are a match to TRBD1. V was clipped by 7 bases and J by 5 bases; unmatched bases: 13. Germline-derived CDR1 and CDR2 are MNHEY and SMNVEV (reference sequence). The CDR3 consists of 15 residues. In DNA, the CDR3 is TGTGCCAGCACCGAGAGACAGGGCGGTTGGTATGGCTACACCTTC. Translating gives CASTERQGGWYGYTF.

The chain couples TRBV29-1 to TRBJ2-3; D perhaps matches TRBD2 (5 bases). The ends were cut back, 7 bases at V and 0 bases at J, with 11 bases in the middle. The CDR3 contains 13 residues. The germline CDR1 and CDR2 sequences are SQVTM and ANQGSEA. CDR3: CSGRETSTDTQYF. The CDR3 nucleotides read TGCAGCGGAAGGGAGACTAGCACAGATACGCAGTATTTT.

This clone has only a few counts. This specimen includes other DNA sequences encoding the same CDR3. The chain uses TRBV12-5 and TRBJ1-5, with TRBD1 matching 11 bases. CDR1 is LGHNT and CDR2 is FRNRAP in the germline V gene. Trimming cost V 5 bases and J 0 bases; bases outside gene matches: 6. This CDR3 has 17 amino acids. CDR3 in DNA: TGTGCTAGTGGTCCAGGACAGGGGGCATATAGCAATCAGCCCCAGCATTTT. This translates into CASGPGQGAYSNQPQHF.

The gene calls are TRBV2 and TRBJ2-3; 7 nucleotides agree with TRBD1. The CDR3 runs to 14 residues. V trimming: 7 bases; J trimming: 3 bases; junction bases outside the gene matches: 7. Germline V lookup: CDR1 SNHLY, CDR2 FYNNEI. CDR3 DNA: TGTGCCAGCAATTTCGACAGGGTAACAGATACGCAGTATTTT. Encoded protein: CASNFDRVTDTQYF.